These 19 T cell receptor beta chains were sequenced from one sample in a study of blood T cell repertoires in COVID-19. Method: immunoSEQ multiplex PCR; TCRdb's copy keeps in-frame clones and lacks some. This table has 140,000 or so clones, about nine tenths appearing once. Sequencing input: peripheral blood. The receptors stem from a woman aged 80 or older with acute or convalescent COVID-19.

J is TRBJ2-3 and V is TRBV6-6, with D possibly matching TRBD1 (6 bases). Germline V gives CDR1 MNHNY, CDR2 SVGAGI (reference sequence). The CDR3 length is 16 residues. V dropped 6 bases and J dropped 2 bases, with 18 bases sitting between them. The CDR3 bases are TGTGCCAGCAGCCAGATCCAGGGGACCTACACAGATACGCAGTATTTT. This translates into CASSQIQGTYTDTQYF.

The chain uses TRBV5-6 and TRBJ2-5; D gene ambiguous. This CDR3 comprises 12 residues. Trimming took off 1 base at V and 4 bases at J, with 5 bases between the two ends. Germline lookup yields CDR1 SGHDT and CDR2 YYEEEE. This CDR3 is CASSLPGETQYF. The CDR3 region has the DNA TGTGCCAGCAGCTTGCCAGGAGAGACCCAGTACTTC.

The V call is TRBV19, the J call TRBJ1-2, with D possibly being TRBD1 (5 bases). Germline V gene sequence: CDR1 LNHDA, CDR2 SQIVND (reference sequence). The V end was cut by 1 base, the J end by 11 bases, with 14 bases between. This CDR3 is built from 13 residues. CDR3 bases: TGTGCCAGTAGTATAGGAGGCCCGACAGTGTACACCTTC. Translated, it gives CASSIGGPTVYTF. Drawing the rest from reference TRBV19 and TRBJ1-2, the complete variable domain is DGGITQSPKYLFRKEGQNVTLSCEQNLNHDAMYWYRQDPGQGLRLIYYSQIVNDFQKGDIAEGYSVSREKKESFPLTVTSAQKNPTAFYLCASSIGGPTVYTFGSGTRLTVV.

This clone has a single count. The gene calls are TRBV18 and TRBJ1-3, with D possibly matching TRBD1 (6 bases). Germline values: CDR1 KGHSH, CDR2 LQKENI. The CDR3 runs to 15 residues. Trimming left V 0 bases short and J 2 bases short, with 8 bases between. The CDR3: CASSPPGGAGNTIYF. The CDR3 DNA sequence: TGTGCCAGCTCACCACCTGGGGGCGCTGGAAACACCATATATTTT. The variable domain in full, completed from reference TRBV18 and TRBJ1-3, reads NAGVMQNPRHLVRRRGQEARLRCSPMKGHSHVYWYRQLPEEGLKFMVYLQKENIIDESGMPKERFSAEFPKEGPSILRIQQVVRGDSAAYFCASSPPGGAGNTIYFGEGSWLTVV.

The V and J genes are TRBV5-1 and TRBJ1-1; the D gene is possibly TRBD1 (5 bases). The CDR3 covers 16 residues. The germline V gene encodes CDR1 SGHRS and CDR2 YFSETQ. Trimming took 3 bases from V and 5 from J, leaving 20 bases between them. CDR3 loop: CASSSQGSFGGTEAFF. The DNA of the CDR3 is TGCGCCAGCAGCTCCCAAGGGAGCTTTGGGGGGACTGAAGCTTTCTTT.

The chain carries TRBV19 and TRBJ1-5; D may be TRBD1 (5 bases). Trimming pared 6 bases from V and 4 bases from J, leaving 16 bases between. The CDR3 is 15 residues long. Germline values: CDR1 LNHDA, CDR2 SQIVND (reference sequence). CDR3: CASSTVGEGNQPQHF. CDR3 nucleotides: TGTGCCAGTAGCACAGTGGGGGAGGGAAATCAGCCCCAGCATTTT.

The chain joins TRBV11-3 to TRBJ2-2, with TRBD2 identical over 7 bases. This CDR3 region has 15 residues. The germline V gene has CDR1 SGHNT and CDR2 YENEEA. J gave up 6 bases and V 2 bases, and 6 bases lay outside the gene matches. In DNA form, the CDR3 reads TGTGCCAGCAGCTTACCCGCTGGGGGGGCCGGGGAGCTGTTTTTT. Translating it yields CASSLPAGGAGELFF.

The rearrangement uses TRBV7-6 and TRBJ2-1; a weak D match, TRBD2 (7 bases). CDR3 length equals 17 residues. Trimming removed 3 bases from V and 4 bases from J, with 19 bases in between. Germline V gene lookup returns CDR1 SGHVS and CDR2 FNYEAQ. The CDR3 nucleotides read TGTGCCAGCAGCTTTATACCCATGGCGGGGGCGTACAATGAGCAGTTCTTC. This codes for CASSFIPMAGAYNEQFF.

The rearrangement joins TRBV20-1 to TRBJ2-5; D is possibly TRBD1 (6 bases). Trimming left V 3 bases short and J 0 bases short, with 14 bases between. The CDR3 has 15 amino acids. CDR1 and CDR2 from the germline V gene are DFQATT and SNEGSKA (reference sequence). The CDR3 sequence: CSASRDTNYQETQYF. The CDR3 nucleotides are TGCAGTGCTAGTCGGGACACCAACTACCAAGAGACCCAGTACTTC.

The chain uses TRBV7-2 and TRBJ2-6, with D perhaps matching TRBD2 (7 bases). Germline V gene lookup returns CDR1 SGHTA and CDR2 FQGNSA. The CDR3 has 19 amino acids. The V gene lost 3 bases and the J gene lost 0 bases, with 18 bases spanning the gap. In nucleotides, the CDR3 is TGTGCCAGCAGCTTGAAAGGGGGGGGCGTAACCTCTGGGGCCAACGTCCTGACTTTC. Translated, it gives CASSLKGGGVTSGANVLTF.

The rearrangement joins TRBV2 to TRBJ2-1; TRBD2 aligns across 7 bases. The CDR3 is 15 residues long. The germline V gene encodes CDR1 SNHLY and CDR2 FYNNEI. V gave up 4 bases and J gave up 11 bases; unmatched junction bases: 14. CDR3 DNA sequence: TGTGCCAGCAGTGCGGAAAGCGGGGCTCAAAGTAAGCAGTTCTTC. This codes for CASSAESGAQSKQFF.

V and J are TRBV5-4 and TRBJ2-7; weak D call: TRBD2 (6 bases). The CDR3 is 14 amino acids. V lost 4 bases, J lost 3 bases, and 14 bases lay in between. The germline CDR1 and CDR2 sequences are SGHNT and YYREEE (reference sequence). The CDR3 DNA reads TGTGCCAGCAGCACTCGGTCCGGGAGCTACGAGCAGTACTTC. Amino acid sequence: CASSTRSGSYEQYF.

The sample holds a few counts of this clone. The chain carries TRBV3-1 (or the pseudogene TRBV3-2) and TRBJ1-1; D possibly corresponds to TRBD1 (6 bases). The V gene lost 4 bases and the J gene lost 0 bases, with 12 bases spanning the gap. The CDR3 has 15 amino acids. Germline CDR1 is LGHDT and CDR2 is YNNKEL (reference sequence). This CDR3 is CASSPRTVMNTEAFF. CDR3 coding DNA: TGTGCCAGCAGCCCACGGACAGTCATGAACACTGAAGCTTTCTTT.

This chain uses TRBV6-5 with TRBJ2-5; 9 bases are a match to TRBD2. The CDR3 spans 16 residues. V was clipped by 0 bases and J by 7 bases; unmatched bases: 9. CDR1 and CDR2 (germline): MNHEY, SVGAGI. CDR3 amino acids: CASSYSTSGPGGTQYF. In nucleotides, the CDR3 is TGTGCCAGCAGTTACTCGACTAGCGGCCCCGGGGGGACCCAGTACTTC.

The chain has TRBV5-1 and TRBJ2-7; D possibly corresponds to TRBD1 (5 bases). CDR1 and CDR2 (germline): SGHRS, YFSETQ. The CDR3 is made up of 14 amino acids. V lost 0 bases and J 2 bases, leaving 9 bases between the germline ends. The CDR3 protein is CASSLGTPPYEQYF. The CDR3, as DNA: TGCGCCAGCAGCTTGGGGACACCGCCCTACGAGCAGTACTTC. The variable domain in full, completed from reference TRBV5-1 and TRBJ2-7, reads KAGVTQTPRYLIKTRGQQVTLSCSPISGHRSVSWYQQTPGQGLQFLFEYFSETQRNKGNFPGRFSGRQFSNSRSEMNVSTLELGDSALYLCASSLGTPPYEQYFGPGTRLTVT.

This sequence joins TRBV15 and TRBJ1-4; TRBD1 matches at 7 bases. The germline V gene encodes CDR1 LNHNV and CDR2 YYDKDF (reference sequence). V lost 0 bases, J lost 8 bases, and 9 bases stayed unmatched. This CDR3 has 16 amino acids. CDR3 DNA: TGTGCCACCAGCAGAGAAGCCACAGGGGCTAGGGAAAAACTGTTTTTT. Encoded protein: CATSREATGAREKLFF.

The CDR3, as DNA: TGTGCCTGGGAGCAGGCGTGGGTAGCTTTCTTT. It translates to CAWEQAWVAFF. The chain employs TRBV30 and TRBJ1-1; D is undetermined. V dropped 5 bases and J dropped 10 bases, with 14 bases sitting between them. CDR3 length equals 11 residues. CDR1 is GTSNPN, CDR2 SVGIG, per germline (reference sequence).

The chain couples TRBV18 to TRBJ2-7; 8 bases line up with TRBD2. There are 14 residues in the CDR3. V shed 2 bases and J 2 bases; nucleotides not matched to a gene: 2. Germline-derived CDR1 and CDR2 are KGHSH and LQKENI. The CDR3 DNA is TGTGCCAGCTCACCAGGACTAGCAGCCTACGAGCAGTACTTC. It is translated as CASSPGLAAYEQYF.

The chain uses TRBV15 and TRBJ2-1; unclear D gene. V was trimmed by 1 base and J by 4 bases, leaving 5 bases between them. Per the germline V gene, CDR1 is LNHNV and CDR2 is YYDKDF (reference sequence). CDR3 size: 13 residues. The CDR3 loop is CATSRARYNEQFF. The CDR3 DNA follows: TGTGCCACCAGCAGAGCGCGGTACAATGAGCAGTTCTTC.